This T cell receptor beta chain emerged from a study of T cell responses to AZD1222 COVID-19 vaccine. From germline, CDR1 is SNHLY and CDR2 FYNNEI. Trimming cost V 5 bases and J 4 bases; bases outside gene matches: 8. The CDR3 sequence is 16 residues long. Assay: immunoSEQ multiplex PCR; the TCRdb copy retains only in-frame clones and omits some. The profile shows about 110,000 clones, 92% of them singletons. Turning to this clone: Its target is not known.

Study observations and caveats: Across spike, vaccine-associated CD4 TCRs were found, dominant at 160-218 and 743-854. Once two AZD1222 doses were given, Spike-specific TCR breadth and depth went up. In a largely white British group with more females than males, clonal diversity was possibly underestimated.

The origin of this receptor is an adult in good health. This chain links TRBV2 with TRBJ2-5; 12 bases map to TRBD2. This specimen was peripheral blood, taken on day 0 of AZD1222 vaccination. For the CDR3, the DNA is TGTGCCAGCAGTTCCTTACTAGCGGGAGGACGAGAGACCCAGTACTTC. Amino acid sequence: CASSSLLAGGRETQYF.